These 32 T cell receptor beta chains originate from one sample sequenced in a study of neoadjuvant anti-PD-1 for oral cavity cancer. Generated by immunoSEQ multiplex PCR, the TCRdb table keeps only in-frame clones and is missing some. The table has roughly 18,000 clones, roughly 72% seen once. The sequenced sample was PBMCs, obtained before nivolumab (anti-PD-1) treatment. The receptor source for this set is a person between 40 and 80 years old with oral cavity squamous cell carcinoma.

V usage is TRBV6-5 and J usage is TRBJ2-7, with D possibly TRBD1 on 5 matching bases. The germline CDR1 and CDR2 sequences are MNHEY and SVGAGI. Trimming left V 0 bases short and J 0 bases short, with 9 bases between. This CDR3 spans 15 amino acids. In DNA form, the CDR3 reads TGTGCCAGCAGTTACTCGCACAGGAGCTCCTACGAGCAGTACTTC. This gives the protein CASSYSHRSSYEQYF.

In this sample, this clone turned up a few times. The gene calls are TRBV7-9 and TRBJ2-3, with D perhaps being TRBD1 or TRBD2 (5 bases each). The CDR3 totals 14 residues. Germline V gene lookup returns CDR1 SEHNR and CDR2 FQNEAQ (reference sequence). V was shortened by 2 bases and J by 5 bases, with 11 bases between the two germline ends. The CDR3 region is CASSLWDQRDTQYF. CDR3 nucleotides: TGTGCCAGCAGCTTATGGGACCAACGAGATACGCAGTATTTT.

The J gene is TRBJ2-1, the V gene TRBV5-1, with 9 bases aligning to TRBD2. This CDR3 contains 16 residues. The germline V gene has CDR1 SGHRS and CDR2 YFSETQ. J was trimmed by 4 bases and V by 0 bases; bases with no gene match: 5. CDR3: CASSLDSGSSYNEQFF. The CDR3, as DNA: TGCGCCAGCAGCTTGGATAGCGGGAGCTCTTACAATGAGCAGTTCTTC. Full variable domain (rest looked up from reference TRBV5-1 and TRBJ2-1): KAGVTQTPRYLIKTRGQQVTLSCSPISGHRSVSWYQQTPGQGLQFLFEYFSETQRNKGNFPGRFSGRQFSNSRSEMNVSTLELGDSALYLCASSLDSGSSYNEQFFGPGTRLTVL.

The chain employs TRBV18 and TRBJ2-6; D not resolved. Trimming shortened V by 0 bases and J by 0 bases, and 9 bases separated the two germline ends. Germline V lookup: CDR1 KGHSH, CDR2 LQKENI. There are 17 residues in the CDR3. The DNA of the CDR3 is TGTGCCAGCTCACCACCAAGGGTGACCTCTGGGGCCAACGTCCTGACTTTC. Its translation is CASSPPRVTSGANVLTF. The full variable domain, its missing parts supplied by reference TRBV18 and TRBJ2-6, is NAGVMQNPRHLVRRRGQEARLRCSPMKGHSHVYWYRQLPEEGLKFMVYLQKENIIDESGMPKERFSAEFPKEGPSILRIQQVVRGDSAAYFCASSPPRVTSGANVLTFGAGSRLTVL.

The rearrangement uses TRBV7-8 and TRBJ1-2, with no clear D. The germline gives CDR1 SGHVS, CDR2 FQNEAQ. Deletions cut 1 base from V and 7 bases from J, with 13 bases between. The CDR3 spans 14 residues. CDR3 bases: TGTGCCAGCAGCTTAGATTCCGGGAGCGTTGGCTACACCTTC. Its translation is CASSLDSGSVGYTF.

This clone was recorded once. This sequence joins TRBV5-1 and TRBJ2-7, with 10 bases fitting TRBD2. Germline loops: CDR1 SGHRS, CDR2 YFSETQ. With V trimmed by 4 bases and J by 5 bases, 15 bases remained unmatched. The CDR3 totals 17 residues. The CDR3 DNA follows: TGCGCCAGCAGCCCCACACCTTTCCTAGCGGGAGACGACGAGCAGTACTTC. As protein: CASSPTPFLAGDDEQYF.

The chain has TRBV13 and TRBJ2-5, with 12 bases identical to TRBD2. The CDR3 covers 15 residues. The germline V gene has CDR1 PRHDT and CDR2 FYEKMQ (reference sequence). Germline trimming cut 4 bases from V and 5 bases from J; bases unmatched to any gene: 5. The CDR3, as DNA: TGTGCCAGCAGCTGGCTAGCGGGAGGGTGGGAGACCCAGTACTTC. It is translated as CASSWLAGGWETQYF.

The chain uses TRBV27 and TRBJ2-7; D call uncertain. There are 15 residues in the CDR3. Germline CDR1 reads MNHEY; CDR2 reads SMNVEV (reference sequence). The V end lost 3 bases, the J end lost 4 bases, and 16 bases lay between the germline ends. The CDR3 region has the DNA TGTGCCAGCAGTTTGATGGCCCTGGGGTCATACGAGCAGTACTTC. Translated: CASSLMALGSYEQYF.

J is TRBJ2-1 and V is TRBV15; 8 bases match TRBD1. Germline V gene data show CDR1 as LNHNV and CDR2 as YYDKDF (reference sequence). The CDR3 runs 15 residues. The V segment lost 0 bases and the J segment 8 bases; nucleotides outside the gene matches: 6. In DNA form, the CDR3 reads TGTGCCACCAGCAGAGATCCAGGGGGCCTGGATGAGCAGTTCTTC. Encoded protein: CATSRDPGGLDEQFF.

The J gene is TRBJ1-1, the V gene TRBV2, with 7 bases identical to TRBD1. Germline loops: CDR1 SNHLY, CDR2 FYNNEI. This CDR3 has 17 amino acids. V shed 3 bases and J 5 bases; nucleotides not matched to a gene: 15. This chain's CDR3 is CASSDSGPSTGNTEAFF. The DNA of the CDR3 is TGTGCCAGCAGTGATTCGGGACCGTCGACAGGGAATACTGAAGCTTTCTTT.

V is TRBV9 and J is TRBJ2-2, with D perhaps TRBD2 (6 bases). CDR3 length: 17 amino acids. Trimming shortened V by 0 bases and J by 7 bases, and 19 bases separated the two germline ends. Germline V gene sequence: CDR1 SGDLS, CDR2 YYNGEE. CDR3 sequence (DNA): TGTGCCAGCAGCGTAGGGGTAATCCGGGAGCAGGTCGGGGAGCTGTTTTTT. This sequence encodes CASSVGVIREQVGELFF.

The J gene is TRBJ2-7, the V gene TRBV5-4; D unresolved. Trimming shortened V by 3 bases and J by 4 bases, and 14 bases separated the two germline ends. Per the germline V gene, CDR1 is SGHNT and CDR2 is YYREEE (reference sequence). This CDR3 region has 14 residues. The CDR3: CASSSRAPEYEQYF. The CDR3 DNA sequence: TGTGCCAGCAGCTCCCGGGCTCCTGAGTACGAGCAGTACTTC.

The J gene is TRBJ2-7, the V gene TRBV5-1, with a tentative D call TRBD2 (5 bases). With 3 bases removed from V and 5 bases from J, the gap between germline ends came to 21 bases. There are 16 residues in the CDR3. Germline V lookup: CDR1 SGHRS, CDR2 YFSETQ. This CDR3 reads CASSSPYELGANEQYF. DNA of the CDR3: TGCGCCAGCAGCTCTCCCTACGAGTTGGGAGCGAACGAGCAGTACTTC.

This clone came up once. This chain joins TRBV11-3 and TRBJ2-1, with 8 bases that match TRBD2. Germline V gene sequence: CDR1 SGHNT, CDR2 YENEEA. This CDR3 comprises 16 residues. The J segment lost 3 bases and the V segment lost 5 bases, leaving 9 bases of the junction unmatched. The CDR3 region has the DNA TGTGCCAGCAGCCCGTTGGGAGCGGGGGACTACAATGAGCAGTTCTTC. Translated, it gives CASSPLGAGDYNEQFF.

The V call is TRBV28, the J call TRBJ2-7, with 8 positions matching TRBD1. The J segment lost 7 bases and the V segment lost 1 base, leaving 6 bases of the junction unmatched. The germline gives CDR1 MDHEN, CDR2 SYDVKM. The CDR3 is 14 residues long. The CDR3 is CASSLSQGAREQYF. The CDR3, as DNA: TGTGCCAGCAGTTTATCTCAGGGGGCGCGGGAGCAGTACTTC.

Only one count was recorded for this clone. The V and J genes are TRBV19 and TRBJ2-6; D unclear. The CDR3 has 13 residues. Germline CDR1 reads LNHDA; CDR2 reads SQIVND (reference sequence). V was trimmed by 3 bases and J by 0 bases, leaving 0 bases between them. For the CDR3, the DNA is TGTGCCAGTAGTATCTCTGGGGCCAACGTCCTGACTTTC. It specifies CASSISGANVLTF.

V gene TRBV5-5 combines with J gene TRBJ2-5; the match to TRBD1 covers 7 bases. Trimming took 4 bases from V and 5 from J; bases not matched to a gene: 14. CDR3 length: 16 residues. Germline assignment: CDR1 SGHKS and CDR2 YYEKEE (reference sequence). The CDR3 sequence is CASSGTAPTASETQYF. CDR3 in DNA: TGTGCCAGCAGCGGGACAGCTCCGACAGCTTCGGAGACCCAGTACTTC.

The rearrangement uses TRBV27 and TRBJ1-5; D not certain. The CDR3 length is 13 residues. Germline CDR1 MNHEY, CDR2 SMNVEV (reference sequence). The germline V and J ends were trimmed by 5 bases and 4 bases, with 9 bases remaining between them. The CDR3: CASSPRRNQPQHF. The CDR3 DNA reads TGTGCCAGCAGTCCCCGGAGAAATCAGCCCCAGCATTTT.

The table lists this clone with a few counts. The chain carries TRBV6-5 and TRBJ1-2; D perhaps matches TRBD1 (6 bases). The CDR3 has 11 amino acids. Between the trimmed V and J ends, which lost 6 bases and 10 bases, there was a span of 12 bases. Germline CDR1 MNHEY, CDR2 SVGAGI. As DNA, the CDR3 is TGTGCCAGCAGGGTAAGACAGGACTACACCTTC. This encodes CASRVRQDYTF.

This clone was counted a single time. The chain joins TRBV5-1 to TRBJ2-2; D remains unclear. The CDR3 covers 14 residues. The germline CDR1 and CDR2 sequences are SGHRS and YFSETQ. V shed 1 base and J shed 1 base, with 5 bases lying between them. CDR3 coding DNA: TGCGCCAGCAGCTTGAAACAGAACACCGGGGAGCTGTTTTTT. Amino acid sequence: CASSLKQNTGELFF.

The chain couples TRBV30 to TRBJ2-3; D remains unclear. V lost 0 bases and J 3 bases, leaving 7 bases between the germline ends. Germline lookup yields CDR1 GTSNPN and CDR2 SVGIG (reference sequence). CDR3 length: 13 amino acids. The CDR3 bases are TGTGCCTGGAGTGTACAGCAGACAGATACGCAGTATTTT. It codes for CAWSVQQTDTQYF.

CDR3 in DNA: TGTGCCAGCAGTGTGTTCGTCTCCGCGGGTAATGAGCAGTTCTTC. Translated: CASSVFVSAGNEQFF. The chain couples TRBV6-1 to TRBJ2-1; possibly TRBD2 for D (5 bases). Trimming took off 4 bases at V and 7 bases at J, with 17 bases between the two ends. This CDR3 is 15 amino acids long. Per germline, CDR1 MNHNS and CDR2 SASEGT.

This chain uses TRBV19 with TRBJ1-1; no reliable D call. The CDR3 has 13 residues. Between the trimmed V and J ends, which lost 7 bases and 5 bases, there was a span of 14 bases. Looked up from germline, CDR1 is LNHDA and CDR2 is SQIVND (reference sequence). Written as DNA, the CDR3 is TGTGCCAGTATCTCGAGGCGGGGAACTGAAGCTTTCTTT. Its translation: CASISRRGTEAFF. Drawing the rest from reference TRBV19 and TRBJ1-1, the complete variable domain is DGGITQSPKYLFRKEGQNVTLSCEQNLNHDAMYWYRQDPGQGLRLIYYSQIVNDFQKGDIAEGYSVSREKKESFPLTVTSAQKNPTAFYLCASISRRGTEAFFGQGTRLTVV.

The chain combines TRBV6-1 with TRBJ2-1, with 7 bases identical to TRBD2. CDR1 MNHNS and CDR2 SASEGT come from the germline V gene. This CDR3 contains 15 residues. V lost 1 base and J lost 13; bases outside the gene matches: 13. CDR3 nucleotide sequence: TGTGCCAGCAGTGAAGAGGGAGGGCCAACTTTCGAACAGTTCTTC. This gives the protein CASSEEGGPTFEQFF.

This rearrangement joins TRBV11-2 to TRBJ2-2; D unclear. This CDR3 comprises 14 residues. CDR1 is SGHAT, CDR2 FQNNGV, per germline. The V gene lost 5 bases and the J gene lost 2 bases, with 9 bases spanning the gap. The CDR3 DNA follows: TGTGCCAGCAGCGCCTCGACAAACACCGGGGAGCTGTTTTTT. It yields the protein CASSASTNTGELFF.

The CDR3 sequence: CAISGQGTDTQYF. In DNA form, the CDR3 reads TGTGCCATCAGTGGTCAGGGTACAGATACGCAGTATTTT. This rearrangement joins TRBV10-3 to TRBJ2-3; perhaps TRBD1 as D (5 bases). V was cut by 4 bases and J by 3 bases, with 8 bases left in between. Germline V gives CDR1 ENHRY, CDR2 SYGVKD. The CDR3 sequence is 13 residues long.

V and J are TRBV30 and TRBJ2-7; D remains ambiguous. The V gene's germline CDR1 is GTSNPN and CDR2 SVGIG (reference sequence). V gave up 5 bases and J gave up 6 bases, with 11 bases separating them. CDR3 length: 11 residues. CDR3 in DNA: TGTGCCTGGCAGACTTACCTCGAGCAGTACTTC. It specifies CAWQTYLEQYF.

The genes are TRBV5-6 and TRBJ2-2; D ambiguous. Germline-derived CDR1 and CDR2 are SGHDT and YYEEEE. Trimming shortened V by 2 bases and J by 3 bases, and 2 bases separated the two germline ends. This CDR3 is built from 12 residues. CDR3 amino acids: CASSFDTGELFF. As DNA, the CDR3 is TGTGCCAGCAGCTTTGACACCGGGGAGCTGTTTTTT.

The chain joins TRBV29-1 to TRBJ1-1; no clear D gene. CDR1 and CDR2 (germline): SQVTM, ANQGSEA. The CDR3 runs to 13 residues. With 6 bases removed from V and 7 bases from J, the gap between germline ends came to 18 bases. DNA of the CDR3: TGCAGCGTGAGCGCGGGGTCATCTGGTGAAGCTTTCTTT. It encodes CSVSAGSSGEAFF. The variable domain in full, with the rest retrieved from reference TRBV29-1 and TRBJ1-1, is SAVISQKPSRDICQRGTSLTIQCQVDSQVTMMFWYRQQPGQSLTLIATANQGSEATYESGFVIDKFPISRPNLTFSTLTVSNMSPEDSSIYLCSVSAGSSGEAFFGQGTRLTVV.

The chain couples TRBV5-4 to TRBJ2-7; D gene unclear. The CDR3 runs 12 residues. From germline, CDR1 is SGHNT and CDR2 YYREEE (reference sequence). V lost 1 base and J 3 bases, leaving 5 bases between the germline ends. The CDR3 DNA reads as TGTGCCAGCAGCTTGCAGAGCTACGAGCAGTACTTC. Translated: CASSLQSYEQYF.

The chain joins TRBV5-1 to TRBJ2-2; a possible D gene is TRBD1 (6 bases). The CDR3 has 15 amino acids. Germline CDR1 reads SGHRS; CDR2 reads YFSETQ. Trimming took 0 bases from V and 4 from J, leaving 10 bases between them. The CDR3 DNA reads TGCGCCAGCAGCTTGGCAGGGGACGGCACCGGGGAGCTGTTTTTT. This translates into CASSLAGDGTGELFF.

The rearrangement uses TRBV6-6 and TRBJ2-1, with D possibly TRBD2 on 5 matching bases. The germline gives CDR1 MNHNY, CDR2 SVGAGI (reference sequence). V lost 6 bases, J lost 7 bases, and 16 bases lay in between. The length of the CDR3 is 14 residues. The CDR3: CASSPGLARNEQFF. The CDR3 region has the DNA TGTGCCAGCAGCCCAGGTCTAGCAAGAAATGAGCAGTTCTTC.